This T cell receptor beta chain was recovered during a study of blood T cell repertoires in COVID-19 (dated by TCRdb to between 2020 and 2021). Some background on the complete study: The collaborator samples originated in the United States, Italy and Spain and spanned the acute and convalescent phases of COVID-19. The dataset comprised deeply sampled blood TCRbeta repertoires from subjects exposed to, actively infected with, or recovered from COVID-19. The samples were drawn from the first 160 participants of the ongoing ImmuneRACE study and from about 1,200 subjects provided by 6 global collaborators. Nearly every sample came with metadata listing a de-identified subject ID, COVID-19 status, age in years and sex. The repertoires were made available in a free public database intended to serve as a resource for research on the immune response to SARS-CoV-2. Where HLA class I and class II types were available, the types were taken from metadata supplied by the sample provider, not from assay-based typing. The material from the prospective study consisted of cDNA or gDNA derived from T cells, B-cell-depleted T cells, or PBMCs. Broad study findings and their caveats: The quantity of clinical and demographic metadata differed by source and by participant and was supplied without curation.

TCRbeta CDR3 regions were amplified from genomic DNA using the immunoSEQ Assay, a bias-controlled multiplex PCR. The source study handled its data this way. The number of nucleated cells in each sample was estimated by amplification of reference gene primers within the assay. To quantify the absolute abundance of each unique TCRbeta CDR3 rearrangement, sequence reads were collapsed and filtered. For each sample, productive Simpson clonality was calculated as the square root of Simpson's diversity index across productive rearrangements. Held by TCRdb, this immuneACCESS table contains in-frame sequences only and omits some clones. Under half of the omission traces to an unresolved V gene where checked; the cause of the rest is unknown. The DNA was the basis for D and trimming; V, J and clone size are from that table. The sample includes 110,000 or so clones, with 70% to 90% observed a single time. Less than 8.5% of the sample goes to the ten largest clones.

A second Seattle source provided samples from volunteer blood donors who had recovered from COVID-19. Collaborating institutions collected whole blood in K2EDTA tubes following their own protocols. For TCRbeta analysis, collaborator samples were shipped as frozen whole blood, as isolated PBMCs, or as DNA extracted from either sample type. As regards this clone: What antigen it recognizes has not been identified. The input lacks base qualities; no much larger clone sits a single base away.

The CDR3 contains 14 residues, cysteine and phenylalanine counted. Only CDR3 DNA is held: 42 bases, read in frame from base 1. According to the germline V gene, CDR1 reads SGHTA and CDR2 reads FQGTGA. Trimming accounts for 3 bases at V and 4 bases at J, while the number of junction bases matched to no gene is 2. The V and J genes are TRBV7-3 and TRBJ2-5, and TRBD1 aligns with 10 junction nucleotides. This clonotype was obtained from a woman aged 65 to 85 who had recovered from COVID-19. The sample comprised peripheral blood. CDR3 region: CASSFGQGGETQYF. In nucleotide form, the sequence is TGTGCCAGCAGCTTCGGACAGGGGGGAGAGACCCAGTACTTC.